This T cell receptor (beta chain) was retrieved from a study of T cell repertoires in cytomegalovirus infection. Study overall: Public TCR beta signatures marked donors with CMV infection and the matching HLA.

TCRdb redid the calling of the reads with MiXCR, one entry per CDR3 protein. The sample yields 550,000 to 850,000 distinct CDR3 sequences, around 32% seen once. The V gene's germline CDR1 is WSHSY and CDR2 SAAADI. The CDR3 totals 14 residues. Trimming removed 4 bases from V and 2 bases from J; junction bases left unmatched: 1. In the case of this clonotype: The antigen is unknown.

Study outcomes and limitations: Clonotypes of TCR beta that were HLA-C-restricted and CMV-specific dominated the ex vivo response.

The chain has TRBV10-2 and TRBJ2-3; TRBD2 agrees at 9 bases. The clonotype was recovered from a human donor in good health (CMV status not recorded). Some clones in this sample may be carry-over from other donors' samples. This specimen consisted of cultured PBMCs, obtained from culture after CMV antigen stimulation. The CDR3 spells CASSASGNTDTQYF. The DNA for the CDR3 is TGCGCCAGCAGTGCTAGCGGGAACACAGATACGCAGTATTTT.